Given below is one TCR beta chain in context. The germline gives CDR1 MNHEY, CDR2 SVGAGI. V lost 6 bases to trimming and J lost 5 bases; unmatched junction nucleotides: 1. The CDR3 runs 13 residues. These data originate in a study of control samples from healthy donors and cancer patients. Clones were sequenced by immunoSEQ multiplex PCR, and TCRdb holds only the in-frame ones, with some missing. There are 120,000 to 150,000 clones in the sample; approximately 86% occur only once, and roughly 9% lies in the top ten. Sequences were obtained from blood. The source of this sequence is a woman younger than 45 in good health. V usage is TRBV6-5 and J usage is TRBJ1-5; 10 bases fit TRBD1. The CDR3 spells CASRGTGDQPQHF. The CDR3 coding sequence is TGTGCCAGCAGGGGGACAGGGGATCAGCCCCAGCATTTT.